This T cell receptor beta chain is from a study of blood T cell repertoires in COVID-19 (TCRdb year 2020). About the investigation overall: Samples from collaborators originated in the United States, Italy and Spain and spanned both the acute and convalescent phases of COVID-19. A de-identified subject ID, COVID-19 status, age in years and sex were almost always included in the sample metadata. The repertoires were made available in a free public database intended to serve as a resource for research on the immune response to SARS-CoV-2. The material from the prospective study consisted of cDNA or gDNA derived from T cells, B-cell-depleted T cells, or PBMCs. Where available, HLA class I and class II types were obtained from metadata supplied by the sample provider rather than from assay-based typing. Subjects who had been exposed to COVID-19, were actively infected with it, or had recovered from it provided the deeply sampled blood TCRbeta repertoires that made up the dataset. The samples were drawn from two sources: the first 160 participants of the ongoing ImmuneRACE study, and 1,000 to 1,500 subjects contributed by 6 global collaborators. Paper-wide results and their limitations: Clinical and demographic metadata were provided uncurated, with the amount varying by source and participant.

The collaborating institutions used their own protocols to collect whole blood in K2EDTA tubes. For TCRbeta analysis, collaborator samples were shipped as frozen whole blood, as isolated PBMCs, or as DNA extracted from either sample type. Concerning this clone itself: The antigen it binds to is not known. The input lacks base qualities; no much larger clone sits a single base away.

TCRbeta CDR3 regions were amplified from genomic DNA by means of the immunoSEQ Assay, a bias-controlled multiplex PCR. The authors' pipeline ran thus. Nucleated cell counts per sample were estimated from amplification of reference gene primers within the assay. To quantify the absolute abundance of each unique TCRbeta CDR3 rearrangement, sequence reads were collapsed and filtered. For each sample, productive Simpson clonality was calculated as the square root of Simpson's diversity index across productive rearrangements. This immuneACCESS table, as held by TCRdb, lists in-frame sequences with V and J called but not all clones. Of the missing ones, under half trace to an unresolved V gene in checked studies; the others have no known cause. D and trimming come from the DNA, and the V and J calls and clone size come from that table. This sample has around 92,000 clones in its table, and more than 70% of those were observed once. Of the sample, roughly 13% falls within the top ten clones.

This receptor was taken from a woman between 55 and 75 years old in a cohort sampled during active or convalescent COVID-19. Sequenced sample: peripheral blood.

The CDR3 protein is CASSLGRGRTYEQYF. The nucleotide sequence is TGTGCCAGCAGCTTGGGCCGGGGAAGAACCTACGAGCAGTACTTC. Here the chain combines TRBV11-1 and TRBJ2-7; the D gene is perhaps TRBD2, from 5 matching bases. V sheds 3 bases and J sheds 2 bases, leaving 14 bases between their ends. The CDR3, cysteine through phenylalanine, is 15 amino acids long. Solely the CDR3 DNA is kept, with 45 bases framed from the first base. The germline V gene (reference sequence) supplies CDR1 SGHAT and CDR2 FQDESV.